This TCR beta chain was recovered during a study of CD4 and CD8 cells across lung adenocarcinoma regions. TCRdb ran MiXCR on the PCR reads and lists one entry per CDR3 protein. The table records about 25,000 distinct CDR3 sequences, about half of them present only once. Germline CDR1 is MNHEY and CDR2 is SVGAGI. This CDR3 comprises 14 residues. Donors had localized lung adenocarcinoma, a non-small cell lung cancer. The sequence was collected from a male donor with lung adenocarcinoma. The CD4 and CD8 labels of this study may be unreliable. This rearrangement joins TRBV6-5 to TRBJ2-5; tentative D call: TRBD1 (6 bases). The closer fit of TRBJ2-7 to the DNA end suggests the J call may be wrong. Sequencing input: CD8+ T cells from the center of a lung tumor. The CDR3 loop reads CASSYSRQGYEQYF. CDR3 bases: TGTGCCAGCAGTTACTCGCGGCAGGGGTACGAGCAGTACTTC.